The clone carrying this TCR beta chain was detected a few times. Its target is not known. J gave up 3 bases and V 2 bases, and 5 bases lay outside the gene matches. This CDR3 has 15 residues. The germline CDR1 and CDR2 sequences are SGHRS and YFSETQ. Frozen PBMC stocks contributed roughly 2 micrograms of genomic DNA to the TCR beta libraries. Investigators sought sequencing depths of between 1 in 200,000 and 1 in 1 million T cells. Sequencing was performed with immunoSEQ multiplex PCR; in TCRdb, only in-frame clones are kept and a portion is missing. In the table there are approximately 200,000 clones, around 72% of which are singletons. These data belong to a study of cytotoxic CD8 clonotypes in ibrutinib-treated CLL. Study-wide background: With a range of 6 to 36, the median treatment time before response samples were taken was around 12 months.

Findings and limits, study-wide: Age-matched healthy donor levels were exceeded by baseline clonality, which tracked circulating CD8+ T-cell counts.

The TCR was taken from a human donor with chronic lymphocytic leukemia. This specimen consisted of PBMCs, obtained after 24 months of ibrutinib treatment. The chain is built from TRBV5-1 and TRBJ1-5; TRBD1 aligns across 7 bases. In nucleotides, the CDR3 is TGCGCCAGCAGCTTACAGGGGAACAACAATCAGCCCCAGCATTTT. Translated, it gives CASSLQGNNNQPQHF.